This note documents a single TCR beta chain sequence. This sample is part of a study of blood T cell repertoires in COVID-19. For the study at large: Spain, Italy and the United States supplied samples that represented acute and convalescent COVID-19. Sample material is recorded as cDNA or gDNA derived from T cells, B-cell-depleted T cells, or PBMCs.

Authors' processing steps: For nucleated cells, counts were estimated from reference gene primer amplification. Sequenced by immunoSEQ multiplex PCR; TCRdb stores in-frame clones only, minus some. Clone size and V and J calls were adopted from that table, with D and trimming inferred from the DNA. The sample holds some 110,000 clones; 75% to 90% are singletons and the top ten take roughly a quarter. There are 14 residues in the CDR3. From germline, CDR1 is MNHEY and CDR2 SVGAGI. Trimming took 6 bases from V and 5 from J, leaving 17 bases between them. This chain uses TRBV6-5 with TRBJ2-7, with D tentatively TRBD2 (6 bases). What was sequenced was peripheral blood. The sequence came from a man in his fifties or sixties with acute or convalescent COVID-19. The CDR3, as DNA: TGTGCCAGCAGCTTCTGGTGGGGGGATAACGAGCAGTACTTC. Translation: CASSFWWGDNEQYF.